A single sample gave rise to the 18 T cell receptor beta chains below, sequenced in a study of blood T cells in healthy people across ages. With a J-beta primer mix and a sample-barcoded 5' primer, a second PCR ran about 7 to 11 cycles. TCRdb processed the 5' RACE reads anew with MiXCR; each CDR3 protein has one entry. Here the sample spans about 1 million distinct CDR3 sequences, 25% being singletons. The same sample was also used in a study of T cells of mothers and their children.

Sequencing input: blood. These receptors originate from a girl aged 2-10 years in good health.

This clonotype was detected only a few times. V usage is TRBV29-1 and J usage is TRBJ2-7, with 7 positions matching TRBD1. The germline gives CDR1 SQVTM, CDR2 ANQGSEA. The V gene end was trimmed by 7 bases and the J gene end by 5 bases; junction bases not matched to a gene: 23. The length of the CDR3 is 17 residues. The CDR3 loop is CSAVLPGTTGVMNEQYF. CDR3 DNA: TGCAGCGCTGTATTACCCGGCACTACAGGGGTAATGAACGAGCAGTACTTC.

The CDR3 coding sequence is TGCGCCAGCAGCGGGATTTATAGCAATCAGCCCCAGCATTTT. Encoded protein: CASSGIYSNQPQHF. This chain joins TRBV4-1 and TRBJ1-5; D is unclear. CDR3 length equals 14 residues. V was clipped by 5 bases and J by 0 bases, with 8 bases between them. Germline V lookup: CDR1 MGHRA, CDR2 YSYEKL.

This chain joins TRBV6-1 and TRBJ2-5; TRBD2 aligns across 7 bases. The length of the CDR3 is 15 residues. The junction had 7 bases not matched to a gene; V was cut back by 4 bases and J by 2 bases. Per the germline V gene, CDR1 is MNHNS and CDR2 is SASEGT. Written as DNA, the CDR3 is TGTGCCAGCAGTGTAGTGCGGGGGTTTCAAGAGACCCAGTACTTC. Amino acid sequence: CASSVVRGFQETQYF.

V usage is TRBV7-9 and J usage is TRBJ2-7; D unresolved. The CDR3 consists of 12 residues. Germline CDR1 SEHNR, CDR2 FQNEAQ (reference sequence). Deletions cut 7 bases from V and 6 bases from J, with 13 bases between. This chain's CDR3 is CASTFTGGEQYF. In nucleotides, the CDR3 is TGTGCCAGCACCTTTACGGGTGGCGAGCAGTACTTC. Based on the CDR3 plus reference TRBV7-9 and TRBJ2-7, the full variable domain is DTGVSQNPRHKITKRGQNVTFRCDPISEHNRLYWYRQTLGQGPEFLTYFQNEAQLEKSRLLSDRFSAERPKGSFSTLEIQRTEQGDSAMYLCASTFTGGEQYFGPGTRLTVT.

This clonotype was counted a single time. V usage is TRBV3-1 and J usage is TRBJ2-7, with 10 positions matching TRBD1. The J segment lost 2 bases and the V segment lost 4 bases, leaving 11 bases of the junction unmatched. Germline V gene data show CDR1 as LGHDT and CDR2 as YNNKEL (reference sequence). CDR3 length equals 17 residues. CDR3 residues: CASSPNQGTGAAYEQYF. DNA of the CDR3: TGTGCCAGCAGCCCCAACCAAGGGACAGGGGCCGCCTACGAGCAGTACTTC.

The J gene is TRBJ2-1, the V gene TRBV5-1, with 13 bases lining up with TRBD2. Per germline, CDR1 SGHRS and CDR2 YFSETQ. V shed 4 bases, J shed 9 bases, and the junction held 7 bases outside the gene matches. The length of the CDR3 is 15 residues. DNA of the CDR3: TGCGCCAGCAGCCCCGGACTAGCGGGAGTAGTTGAGCAGTTCTTC. It encodes CASSPGLAGVVEQFF.

This clonotype appeared a few times. This chain joins TRBV7-2 and TRBJ1-1; the D is unclear. Between the trimmed V and J ends, which lost 0 bases and 0 bases, there was a span of 8 bases. CDR3 length: 15 amino acids. Germline V CDR1 and CDR2: SGHTA, FQGNSA. The CDR3 bases are TGTGCCAGCAGCTTAGCACTGAAAATGAACACTGAAGCTTTCTTT. Translating it yields CASSLALKMNTEAFF.

The gene calls are TRBV12-3 or TRBV12-4 and TRBJ2-7; 8 bases match TRBD2. This CDR3 has 15 amino acids. V lost 5 bases to trimming and J lost 3 bases; unmatched junction nucleotides: 9. CDR3 bases: TGTGCCAGCAGTCCGGCGGTGGCGGGAGGCTACGAGCAGTACTTC. This encodes CASSPAVAGGYEQYF.

This clonotype was observed a handful of times. The CDR3 DNA sequence: TGTGCCAGCAGCCAACCGGGCCCCAATGAAAAACTGTTTTTT. Its translation: CASSQPGPNEKLFF. The rearrangement joins TRBV14 to TRBJ1-4; no definite D call. The ends were cut back, 2 bases at V and 5 bases at J, with 9 bases in the middle. This CDR3 contains 14 residues. Germline values: CDR1 SGHDN, CDR2 FVKESK.

This clonotype occurred a few times. This chain connects TRBV11-2 to TRBJ2-5; the D is unclear. The germline V and J ends were trimmed by 6 bases and 1 base, with 9 bases remaining between them. The CDR3 is 13 amino acids. Germline lookup yields CDR1 SGHAT and CDR2 FQNNGV. The DNA of the CDR3 is TGTGCCAGCAGACCGGTGGTCCAAGAGACCCAGTACTTC. Translating it yields CASRPVVQETQYF.

CDR3 DNA sequence: TGTGCCAGCAGCGTAGTGCAGTTCTGGACTGAAGCTTTCTTT. Its protein is CASSVVQFWTEAFF. The J gene is TRBJ1-1, the V gene TRBV9, with D uncertain. The CDR3 has 14 residues. Germline V gene lookup returns CDR1 SGDLS and CDR2 YYNGEE. V was clipped by 0 bases and J by 5 bases, with 11 bases between them.

The chain joins TRBV5-5 to TRBJ2-7; 7 bases agree with TRBD1. After removal of 4 bases from V and 2 bases from J, the junction contained 9 bases not matched to a gene. The germline gives CDR1 SGHKS, CDR2 YYEKEE (reference sequence). The CDR3 contains 15 residues. The CDR3 here is CASSTGTDITYEQYF. DNA of the CDR3: TGTGCCAGCAGCACCGGGACAGACATCACCTACGAGCAGTACTTC.

As concerns this clonotype: Germline is not matched at one junction end, which may reflect a read error. The chain recombines TRBV4-2 with TRBJ2-5; D remains unclear. CDR3 length equals 15 residues. The germline CDR1 and CDR2 sequences are LGHNA and YNFKEQ. CDR3 loop: CANSQDRGDQETQYF. The CDR3 DNA reads TGTGCCAACAGCCAAGATCGAGGAGACCAAGAGACCCAGTACTTC.

CDR3 bases: TGTGCCAGCAATGGGAAACCGCAGTTCTTC. Its protein is CASNGKPQFF. V gene TRBV2 combines with J gene TRBJ2-7; D is unresolved. The tail of the sequence fits TRBJ2-1 better, so the J call may be wrong. CDR1 and CDR2 from the germline V gene are SNHLY and FYNNEI. CDR3 size: 10 residues.

The chain has TRBV10-3 and TRBJ1-5; 8 bases line up with TRBD1. J was trimmed by 4 bases and V by 6 bases; bases with no gene match: 5. CDR3 length: 14 residues. In germline, CDR1 is ENHRY, CDR2 SYGVKD. The CDR3 DNA sequence: TGTGCCATCAGCGGGGACAGGACTAATCAGCCCCAGCATTTT. It specifies CAISGDRTNQPQHF.

CDR3 protein: CASSFLTGTYNEQFF. DNA of the CDR3: TGTGCCAGCAGCTTCCTTACTGGTACCTACAATGAGCAGTTCTTC. This chain joins TRBV7-3 and TRBJ2-1; D gene unclear. V was pared by 3 bases and J by 2 bases, with 11 bases between. The length of the CDR3 is 15 residues. Per the germline V gene, CDR1 is SGHTA and CDR2 is FQGTGA.

This rearrangement joins TRBV28 to TRBJ2-1; D is perhaps TRBD2 (7 bases). The DNA end is a closer match to TRBJ2-5, so the J assignment may be wrong. Per the germline V gene, CDR1 is MDHEN and CDR2 is SYDVKM. The CDR3 extends over 15 amino acids. The CDR3: CASSGRGSTGETQYF. The CDR3 region has the DNA TGTGCCAGCAGTGGCCGCGGGAGTACAGGGGAGACCCAGTACTTC.

V and J are TRBV7-6 and TRBJ1-1; the D gene is possibly TRBD1 (6 bases). The CDR3 runs to 15 residues. Germline CDR1 is SGHVS and CDR2 is FNYEAQ. Between the trimmed V and J ends, which lost 5 bases and 1 base, there was a span of 14 bases. The CDR3 DNA is TGTGCCAGCAGCGGGGTTGACAGGTCGAACACTGAAGCTTTCTTT. This encodes CASSGVDRSNTEAFF.